This T cell receptor beta chain came from a study of T cell repertoires in cytomegalovirus infection (dated by TCRdb to about 2019). Study-level background: The peptide stimulations were aimed at well-studied HLA-B-restricted epitopes as well as recently identified HLA-C-restricted CMV epitopes, whose presentation resists viral immunomodulation. The HLA type of each donor mattered for the analysis, because public TCR beta signatures pointed to carriage of CMV infection along with the matching HLA type.

V has 5 bases trimmed and J has 4 bases trimmed; junction bases matching no gene number 13. CDR3 length: 17 amino acids, cysteine to phenylalanine. The entry retains the CDR3 DNA only, 51 bases that are in frame from base 1. The germline V gene (reference sequence) yields SEHNR for CDR1 and FQNEAQ for CDR2. The label giving this sample's treatment or condition can be read as: in vitro stimulation with specific CMV peptide epitopes to enrich CMV-specific T cells. Data came from an Illumina HiSeq 1500. TCRdb itself trimmed the public reads at Q25 with fastp, ran MiXCR and retained productive beta chains. Each CDR3 protein gets just one entry, which takes the most common genes and DNA from the rows behind it. The sample table lists hundreds of thousands of distinct CDR3 sequences, about 42% of them with a count of one. 35% to 50% of the sample goes to the ten largest clones. Paper-wide results and their limitations: In both this cohort and an independent roughly 400-donor cohort, the cumulative frequency of public TCR beta family members distinguished carriers of CMV infection plus the relevant HLA type. The ex vivo response was dominated by HLA-C-restricted CMV-specific TCR beta clonotypes, which also provided the single most frequent clonotype in two of eight donors.

In this sample, this clonotype turned up a few times. Its antigen is still unknown. The sample holds no much larger clone one base away, and base qualities are not on file. The material was cultured PBMCs, obtained from culture after CMV antigen stimulation. Recombination joined TRBV7-9 with TRBJ1-4; TRBD1 aligns with 7 central bases. The receptor's source is a human donor in good health (CMV status not recorded). Some clones in this sample may be carry-over from other donors' samples. The DNA sequence follows: TGTGCCAGCAGCCGCATTACAACAGGGGCGCATAATGAAAAACTGTTTTTT. This yields the protein CASSRITTGAHNEKLFF. The CDR3, completed at both ends by the reference TRBV7-9 and TRBJ1-4 genes, gives the full variable domain DTGVSQNPRHKITKRGQNVTFRCDPISEHNRLYWYRQTLGQGPEFLTYFQNEAQLEKSRLLSDRFSAERPKGSFSTLEIQRTEQGDSAMYLCASSRITTGAHNEKLFFGSGTQLSVL.